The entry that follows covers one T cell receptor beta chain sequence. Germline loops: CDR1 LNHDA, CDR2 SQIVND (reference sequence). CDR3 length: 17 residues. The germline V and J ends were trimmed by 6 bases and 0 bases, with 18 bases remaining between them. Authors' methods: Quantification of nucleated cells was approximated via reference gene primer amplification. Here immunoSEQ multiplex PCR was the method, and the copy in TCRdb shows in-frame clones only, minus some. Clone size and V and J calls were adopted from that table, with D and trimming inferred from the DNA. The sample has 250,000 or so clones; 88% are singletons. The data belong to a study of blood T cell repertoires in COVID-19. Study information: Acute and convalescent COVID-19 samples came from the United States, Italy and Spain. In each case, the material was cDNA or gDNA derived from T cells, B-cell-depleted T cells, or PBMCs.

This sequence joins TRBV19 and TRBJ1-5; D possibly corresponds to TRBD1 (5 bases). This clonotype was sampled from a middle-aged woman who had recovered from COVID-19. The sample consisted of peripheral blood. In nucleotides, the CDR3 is TGTGCCAGTAGGTCAGGGCCCGACCGTTATAGCAATCAGCCCCAGCATTTT. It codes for CASRSGPDRYSNQPQHF.